This TCR beta chain appears in the sequencing data of a study of OX40 agonist ivuxolimab in advanced cancers. Turning to the study itself: The treatment was a fully human IgG2 OX40 agonist, ivuxolimab. Ivuxolimab, which patients received intravenously every 2 weeks, was dosed at 0.01 to 10 mg/kg. Partial responses were achieved by three patients: one hepatocellular carcinoma, two cutaneous melanoma.

After removal of 5 bases from V and 4 bases from J, the junction contained 9 bases not matched to a gene. There are 16 residues in the CDR3. CDR1 is SGHRS, CDR2 YFSETQ, per germline. TCRdb's table, derived via immunoSEQ multiplex PCR, lists solely in-frame clones and lacks some. The table includes about 40,000 clones, over 80% detected once. Details on this clone: No antigen is known for it.

Study conclusions and caveats: CD8+ T cells (on average) carried more expanded clones than CD4+ T cells.

This specimen consisted of CD4+ or CD8+ T cells sorted from blood, obtained in a trial of the OX40 agonist ivuxolimab. The chain combines TRBV5-1 with TRBJ1-1; 12 bases align to TRBD1. This clonotype was sampled from an adult with an advanced solid tumor such as melanoma, head and neck, liver or kidney cancer. In nucleotides, the CDR3 is TGCGCCAGCAGTTCGGGACAGGGGGCGAGGGGCACTGAAGCTTTCTTT. This codes for CASSSGQGARGTEAFF.